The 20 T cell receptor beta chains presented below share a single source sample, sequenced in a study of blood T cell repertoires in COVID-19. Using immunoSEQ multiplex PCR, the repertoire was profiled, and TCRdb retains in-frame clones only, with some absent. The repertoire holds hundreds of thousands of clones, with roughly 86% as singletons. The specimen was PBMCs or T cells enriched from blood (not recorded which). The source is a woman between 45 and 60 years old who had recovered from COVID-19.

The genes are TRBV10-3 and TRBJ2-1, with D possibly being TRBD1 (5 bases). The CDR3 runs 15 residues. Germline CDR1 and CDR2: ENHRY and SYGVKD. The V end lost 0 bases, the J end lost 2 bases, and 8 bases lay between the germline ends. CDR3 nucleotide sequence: TGTGCCATCAGTGAGTCCAGGGTGGCCTACAATGAGCAGTTCTTC. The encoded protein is CAISESRVAYNEQFF.

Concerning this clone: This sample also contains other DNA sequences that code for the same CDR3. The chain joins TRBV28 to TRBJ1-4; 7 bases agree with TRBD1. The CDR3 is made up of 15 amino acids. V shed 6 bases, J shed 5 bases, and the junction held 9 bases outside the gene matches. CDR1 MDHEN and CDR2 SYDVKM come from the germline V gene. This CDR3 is CASSPRQGRNEKLFF. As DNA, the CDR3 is TGTGCCAGCAGCCCTAGACAGGGAAGGAATGAAAAACTGTTTTTT.

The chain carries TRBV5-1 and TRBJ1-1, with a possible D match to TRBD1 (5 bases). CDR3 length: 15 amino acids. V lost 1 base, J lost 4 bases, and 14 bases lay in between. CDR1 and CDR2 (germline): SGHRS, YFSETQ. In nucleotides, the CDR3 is TGCGCCAGCAGCTTGCTAGCGGGGCAGAGCACTGAAGCTTTCTTT. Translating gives CASSLLAGQSTEAFF. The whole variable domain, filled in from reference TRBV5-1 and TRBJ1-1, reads KAGVTQTPRYLIKTRGQQVTLSCSPISGHRSVSWYQQTPGQGLQFLFEYFSETQRNKGNFPGRFSGRQFSNSRSEMNVSTLELGDSALYLCASSLLAGQSTEAFFGQGTRLTVV.

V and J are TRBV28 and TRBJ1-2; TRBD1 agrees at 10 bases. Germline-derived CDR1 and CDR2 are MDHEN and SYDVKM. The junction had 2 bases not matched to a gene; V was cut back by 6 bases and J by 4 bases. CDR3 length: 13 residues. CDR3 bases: TGTGCCAGCAGGGGACAGGGGCCCTATGGCTACACCTTC. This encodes CASRGQGPYGYTF.

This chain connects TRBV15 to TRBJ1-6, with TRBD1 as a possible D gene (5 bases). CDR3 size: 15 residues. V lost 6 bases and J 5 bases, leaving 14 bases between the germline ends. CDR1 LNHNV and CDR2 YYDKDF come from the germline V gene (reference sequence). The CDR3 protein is CATSPHRLNNSPLHF. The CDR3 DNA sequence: TGTGCCACCAGTCCCCACAGGCTAAATAATTCACCCCTCCACTTT.

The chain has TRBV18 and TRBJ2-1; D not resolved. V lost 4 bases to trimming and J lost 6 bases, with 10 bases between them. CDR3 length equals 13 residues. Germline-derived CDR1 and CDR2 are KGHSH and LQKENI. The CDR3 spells CASSLGTANEQFF. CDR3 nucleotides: TGTGCCAGCTCACTGGGCACGGCCAATGAGCAGTTCTTC.

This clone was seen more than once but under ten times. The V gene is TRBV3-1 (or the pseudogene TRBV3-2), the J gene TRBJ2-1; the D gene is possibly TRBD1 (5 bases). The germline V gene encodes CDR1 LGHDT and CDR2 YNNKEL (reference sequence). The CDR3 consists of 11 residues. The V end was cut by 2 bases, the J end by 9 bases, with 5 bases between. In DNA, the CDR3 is TGTGCCAGCAGCCAAACAGGTGAGCAGTTCTTC. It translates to CASSQTGEQFF.

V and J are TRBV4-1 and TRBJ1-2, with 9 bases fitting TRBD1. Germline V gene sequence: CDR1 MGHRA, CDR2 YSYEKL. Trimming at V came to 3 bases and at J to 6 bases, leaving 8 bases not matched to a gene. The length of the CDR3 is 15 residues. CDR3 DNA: TGCGCCAGCAGCCAGATACCGGGACAGGGCGATGGCTACACCTTC. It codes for CASSQIPGQGDGYTF.

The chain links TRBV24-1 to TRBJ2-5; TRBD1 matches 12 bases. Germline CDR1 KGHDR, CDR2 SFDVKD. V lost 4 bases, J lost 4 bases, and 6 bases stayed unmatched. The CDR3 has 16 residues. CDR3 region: CATSESGTGGLETQYF. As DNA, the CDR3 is TGTGCCACCAGTGAGTCCGGGACAGGGGGCTTAGAGACCCAGTACTTC.

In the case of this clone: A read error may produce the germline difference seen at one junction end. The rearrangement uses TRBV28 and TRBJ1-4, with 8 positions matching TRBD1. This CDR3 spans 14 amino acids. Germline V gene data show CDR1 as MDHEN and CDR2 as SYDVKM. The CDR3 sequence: CASTAGDRFTSSSF. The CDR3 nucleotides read TGTGCCAGCACCGCAGGGGACAGGTTTACCTCCTCCTCTTTT. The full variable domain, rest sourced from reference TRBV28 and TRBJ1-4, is DVKVTQSSRYLVKRTGEKVFLECVQDMDHENMFWYRQDPGLGLRLIYFSYDVKMKEKGDIPEGYSVSREKKERFSLILESASTNQTSMYLCASTAGDRFTSSSFGSGTQLSVL.

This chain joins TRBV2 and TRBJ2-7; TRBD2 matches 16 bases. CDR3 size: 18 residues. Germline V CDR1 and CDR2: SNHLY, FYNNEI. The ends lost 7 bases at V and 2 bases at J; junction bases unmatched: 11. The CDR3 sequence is CASTTGTSGRELPYEQYF. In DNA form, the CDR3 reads TGTGCCAGCACAACCGGGACTAGCGGGAGGGAGCTCCCCTACGAGCAGTACTTC.

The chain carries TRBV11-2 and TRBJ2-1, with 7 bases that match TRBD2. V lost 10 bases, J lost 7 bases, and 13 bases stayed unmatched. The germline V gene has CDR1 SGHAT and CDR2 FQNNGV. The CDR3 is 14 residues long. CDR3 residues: CATAREANMNEQFF. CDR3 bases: TGTGCCACGGCCCGGGAGGCTAATATGAATGAGCAGTTCTTC.

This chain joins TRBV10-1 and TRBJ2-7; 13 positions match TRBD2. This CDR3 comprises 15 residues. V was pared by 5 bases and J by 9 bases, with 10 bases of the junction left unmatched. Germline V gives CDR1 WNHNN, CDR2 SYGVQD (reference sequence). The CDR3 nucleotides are TGCGCCAGCAGTCCCGGACTAGCGGGAGACCTGGTGCAGTACTTC. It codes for CASSPGLAGDLVQYF.

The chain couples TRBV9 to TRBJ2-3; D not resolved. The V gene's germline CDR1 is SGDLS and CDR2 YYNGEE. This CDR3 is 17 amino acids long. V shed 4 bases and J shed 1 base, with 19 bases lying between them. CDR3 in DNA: TGTGCCAGCAGCTCGATTGGTGGGCGCCCGGGCACAGATACGCAGTATTTT. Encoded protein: CASSSIGGRPGTDTQYF.

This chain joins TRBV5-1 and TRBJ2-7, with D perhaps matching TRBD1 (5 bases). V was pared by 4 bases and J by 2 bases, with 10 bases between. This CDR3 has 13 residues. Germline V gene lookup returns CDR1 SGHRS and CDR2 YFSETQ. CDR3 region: CASSPGATYEQYF. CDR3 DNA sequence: TGCGCCAGCAGCCCTGGGGCAACCTACGAGCAGTACTTC.

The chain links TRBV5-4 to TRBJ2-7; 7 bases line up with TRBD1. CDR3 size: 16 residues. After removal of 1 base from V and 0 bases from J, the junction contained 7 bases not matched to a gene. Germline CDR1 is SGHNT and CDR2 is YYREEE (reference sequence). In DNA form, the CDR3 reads TGTGCCAGCAGCTTGTTCCTGACAGGGTCCTCCTACGAGCAGTACTTC. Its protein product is CASSLFLTGSSYEQYF.

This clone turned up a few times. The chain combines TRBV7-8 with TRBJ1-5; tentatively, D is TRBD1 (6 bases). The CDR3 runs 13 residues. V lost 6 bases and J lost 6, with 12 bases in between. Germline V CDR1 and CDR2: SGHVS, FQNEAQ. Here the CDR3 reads CASRGRGSQPQHF. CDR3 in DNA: TGTGCCAGCAGGGGGAGGGGGAGTCAGCCCCAGCATTTT.

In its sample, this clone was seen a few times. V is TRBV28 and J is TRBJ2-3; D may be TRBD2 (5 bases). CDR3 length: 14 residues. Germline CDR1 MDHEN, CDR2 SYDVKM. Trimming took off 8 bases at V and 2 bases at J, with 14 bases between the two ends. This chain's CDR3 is CASGSSTYTDTQYF. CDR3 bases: TGTGCCAGCGGGAGCAGCACCTACACAGATACGCAGTATTTT.

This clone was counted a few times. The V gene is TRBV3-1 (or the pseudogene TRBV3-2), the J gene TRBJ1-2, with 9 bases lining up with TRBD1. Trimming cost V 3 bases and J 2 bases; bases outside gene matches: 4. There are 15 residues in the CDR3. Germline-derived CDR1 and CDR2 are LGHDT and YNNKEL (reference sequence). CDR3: CASSHATGGNYGYTF. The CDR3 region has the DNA TGTGCCAGCAGCCACGCCACAGGGGGCAACTATGGCTACACCTTC.

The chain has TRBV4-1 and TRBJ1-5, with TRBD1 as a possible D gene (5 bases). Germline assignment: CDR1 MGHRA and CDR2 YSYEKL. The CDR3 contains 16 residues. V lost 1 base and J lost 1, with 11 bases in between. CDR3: CASSQGGLVSNQPQHF. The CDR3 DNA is TGCGCCAGCAGCCAAGGGGGACTGGTGAGCAATCAGCCCCAGCATTTT.